This entry concerns a single T cell receptor (beta chain). The data were taken from a study of T cell clonotyping in hematopoietic cell transplantation. V lost 1 base and J lost 3, with 9 bases in between. CDR3 length: 15 amino acids. CDR1 and CDR2 from the germline V gene are LGHNA and YNFKEQ. Generated by immunoSEQ multiplex PCR, the TCRdb table keeps only in-frame clones and is missing some. The sample contains about 14,000 clones, over 75% of which appear only once. The source is a male patient aged 50 or older who had an allogeneic stem cell transplant from an unrelated donor, so T cells may come from the graft donor. Some clones in this sample may be carry-over from other donors' samples. This sequence joins TRBV4-2 and TRBJ1-4, with D maybe TRBD1 (5 bases). The specimen was PBMCs, collected 100 days after allogeneic stem cell transplant. The CDR3 sequence: CASSQGRDPNEKLFF. Here the CDR3 DNA reads TGTGCCAGCAGCCAAGGCCGGGACCCTAATGAAAAACTGTTTTTT.